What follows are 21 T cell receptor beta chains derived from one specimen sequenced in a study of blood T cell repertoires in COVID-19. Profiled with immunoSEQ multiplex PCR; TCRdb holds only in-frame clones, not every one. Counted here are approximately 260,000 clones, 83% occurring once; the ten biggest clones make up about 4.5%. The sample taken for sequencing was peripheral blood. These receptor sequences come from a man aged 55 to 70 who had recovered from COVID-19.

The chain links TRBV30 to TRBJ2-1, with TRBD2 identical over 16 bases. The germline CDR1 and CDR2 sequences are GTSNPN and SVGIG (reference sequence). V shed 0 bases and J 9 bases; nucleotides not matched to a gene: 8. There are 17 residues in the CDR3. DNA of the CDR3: TGTGCCTGGAGTGTAACGGGACTAGCGGGGGGGCCGGGTGAGCAGTTCTTC. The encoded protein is CAWSVTGLAGGPGEQFF.

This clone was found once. CDR3 nucleotide sequence: TGTGCCAGCAGCTTAGTGGCGGGAGGGCCGTCAGATACGCAGTATTTT. Its translation is CASSLVAGGPSDTQYF. The V gene is TRBV11-3, the J gene TRBJ2-3, with 9 bases lining up with TRBD2. This CDR3 region has 16 residues. Germline trimming cut 1 base from V and 4 bases from J; bases unmatched to any gene: 6. In germline, CDR1 is SGHNT, CDR2 YENEEA.

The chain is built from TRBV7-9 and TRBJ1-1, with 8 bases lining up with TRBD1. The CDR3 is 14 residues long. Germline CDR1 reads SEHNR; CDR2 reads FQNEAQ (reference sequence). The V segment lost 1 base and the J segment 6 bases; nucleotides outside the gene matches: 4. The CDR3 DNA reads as TGTGCCAGCAGCTTAGGGCAGGGGGCGGCTGAAGCTTTCTTT. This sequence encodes CASSLGQGAAEAFF.

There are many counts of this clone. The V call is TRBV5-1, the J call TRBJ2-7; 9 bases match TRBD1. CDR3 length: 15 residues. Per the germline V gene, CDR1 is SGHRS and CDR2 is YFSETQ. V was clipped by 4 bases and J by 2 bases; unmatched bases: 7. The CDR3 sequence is CASSTGQGIAYEQYF. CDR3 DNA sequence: TGCGCCAGCAGCACAGGACAGGGGATCGCCTACGAGCAGTACTTC.

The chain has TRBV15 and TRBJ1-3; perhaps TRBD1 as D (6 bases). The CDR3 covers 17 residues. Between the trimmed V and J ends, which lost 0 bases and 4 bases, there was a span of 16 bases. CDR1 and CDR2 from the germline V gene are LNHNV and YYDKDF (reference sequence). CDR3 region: CATSRDHVGAIGNTIYF. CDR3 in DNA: TGTGCCACCAGCAGAGATCATGTGGGGGCGATAGGAAACACCATATATTTT.

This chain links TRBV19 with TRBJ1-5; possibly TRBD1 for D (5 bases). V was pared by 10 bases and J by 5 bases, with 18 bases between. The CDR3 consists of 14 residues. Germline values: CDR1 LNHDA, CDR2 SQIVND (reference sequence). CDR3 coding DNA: TGTGCCACCCTACCGCGGGGGATGGATCAGCCCCAGCATTTT. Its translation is CATLPRGMDQPQHF. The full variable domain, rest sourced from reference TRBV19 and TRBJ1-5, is DGGITQSPKYLFRKEGQNVTLSCEQNLNHDAMYWYRQDPGQGLRLIYYSQIVNDFQKGDIAEGYSVSREKKESFPLTVTSAQKNPTAFYLCATLPRGMDQPQHFGDGTRLSIL.

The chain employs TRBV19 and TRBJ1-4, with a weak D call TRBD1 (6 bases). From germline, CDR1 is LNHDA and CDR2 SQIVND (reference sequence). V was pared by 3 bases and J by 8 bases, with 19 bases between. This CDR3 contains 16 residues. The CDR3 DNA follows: TGTGCCAGTAGTATTATACGGCAGGGGATACAGGAAAAACTGTTTTTT. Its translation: CASSIIRQGIQEKLFF.

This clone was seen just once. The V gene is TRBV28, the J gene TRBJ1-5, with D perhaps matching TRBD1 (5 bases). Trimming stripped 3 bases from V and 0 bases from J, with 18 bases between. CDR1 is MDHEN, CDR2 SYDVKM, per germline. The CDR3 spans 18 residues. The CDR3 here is CASSFGASGGVSNQPQHF. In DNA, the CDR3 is TGTGCCAGCAGTTTCGGGGCTTCTGGGGGGGTTAGCAATCAGCCCCAGCATTTT. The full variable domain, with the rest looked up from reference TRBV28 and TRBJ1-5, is DVKVTQSSRYLVKRTGEKVFLECVQDMDHENMFWYRQDPGLGLRLIYFSYDVKMKEKGDIPEGYSVSREKKERFSLILESASTNQTSMYLCASSFGASGGVSNQPQHFGDGTRLSIL.

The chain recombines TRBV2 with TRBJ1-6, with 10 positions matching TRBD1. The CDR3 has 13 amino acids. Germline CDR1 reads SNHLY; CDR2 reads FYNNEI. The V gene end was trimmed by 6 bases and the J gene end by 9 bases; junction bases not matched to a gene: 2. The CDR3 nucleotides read TGTGCCAGCAGAGGGACAGGGGTTTCACCCCTCCACTTT. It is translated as CASRGTGVSPLHF.

CDR3 sequence reads: CASSLVGGNYGYTF. The CDR3 DNA reads as TGCGCCAGCAGCTTGGTTGGGGGGAACTATGGCTACACCTTC. This chain uses TRBV5-1 with TRBJ1-2, with D perhaps TRBD1 (5 bases). The germline gives CDR1 SGHRS, CDR2 YFSETQ. The CDR3 covers 14 residues. The V gene lost 0 bases and the J gene lost 2 bases, with 8 bases spanning the gap.

The CDR3 DNA reads as TGTGCCACAGGGGATAGCAATCAGCCCCAGCATTTT. Translation: CATGDSNQPQHF. The gene calls are TRBV12-3 or TRBV12-4 and TRBJ1-5; D possibly corresponds to TRBD1 (6 bases). This CDR3 comprises 12 residues. Trimming cost V 10 bases and J 0 bases, with 7 bases left between them.

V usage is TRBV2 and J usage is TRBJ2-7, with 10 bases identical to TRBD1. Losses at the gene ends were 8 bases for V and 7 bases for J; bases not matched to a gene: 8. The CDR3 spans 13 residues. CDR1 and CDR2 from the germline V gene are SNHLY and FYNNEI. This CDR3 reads CASQPGQGWEQYF. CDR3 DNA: TGTGCCAGCCAGCCGGGACAGGGGTGGGAGCAGTACTTC.

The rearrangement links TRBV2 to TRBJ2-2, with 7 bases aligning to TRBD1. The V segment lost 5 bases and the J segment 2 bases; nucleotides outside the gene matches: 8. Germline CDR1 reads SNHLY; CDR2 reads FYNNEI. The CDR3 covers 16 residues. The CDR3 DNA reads TGTGCCAGCAGTAAAACGGGACAGATTAACACCGGGGAGCTGTTTTTT. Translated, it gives CASSKTGQINTGELFF.

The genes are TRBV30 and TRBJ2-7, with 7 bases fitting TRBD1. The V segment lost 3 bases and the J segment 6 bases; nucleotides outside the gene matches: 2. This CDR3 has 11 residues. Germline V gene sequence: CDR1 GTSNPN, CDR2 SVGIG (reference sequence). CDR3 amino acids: CAWRTGFEQYF. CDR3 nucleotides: TGTGCCTGGAGGACAGGGTTCGAGCAGTACTTC.

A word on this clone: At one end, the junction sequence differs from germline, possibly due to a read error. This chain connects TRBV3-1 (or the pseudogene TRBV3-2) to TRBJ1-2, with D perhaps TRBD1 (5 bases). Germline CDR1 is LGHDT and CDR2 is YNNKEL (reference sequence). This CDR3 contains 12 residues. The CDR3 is CASSQGVPGLSF. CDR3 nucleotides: TGTGCCAGCAGCCAAGGGGTCCCAGGGCTCTCTTTC.

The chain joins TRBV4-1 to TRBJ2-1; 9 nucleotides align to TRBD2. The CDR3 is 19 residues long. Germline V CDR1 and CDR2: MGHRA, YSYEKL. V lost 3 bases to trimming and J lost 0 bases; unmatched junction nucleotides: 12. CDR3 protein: CASSQRGLAGRSSYNEQFF. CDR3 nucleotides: TGCGCCAGCAGCCAGAGGGGACTAGCAGGACGCAGCTCCTACAATGAGCAGTTCTTC.

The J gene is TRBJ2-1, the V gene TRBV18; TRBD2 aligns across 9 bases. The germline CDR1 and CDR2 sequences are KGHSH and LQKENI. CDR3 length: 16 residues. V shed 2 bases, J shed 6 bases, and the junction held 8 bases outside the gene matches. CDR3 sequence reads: CASSPGALAGRNEQFF. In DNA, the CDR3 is TGTGCCAGCTCACCAGGCGCCCTAGCGGGACGCAATGAGCAGTTCTTC.

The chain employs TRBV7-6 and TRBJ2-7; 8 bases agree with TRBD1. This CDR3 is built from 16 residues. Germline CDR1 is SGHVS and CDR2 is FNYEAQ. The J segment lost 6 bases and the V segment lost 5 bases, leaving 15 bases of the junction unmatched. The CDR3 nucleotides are TGTGCCAGCAGCCGGGACCTGACAGGGGTGGGAGGCGAGCAGTACTTC. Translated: CASSRDLTGVGGEQYF.

This CDR3 is CASRDTLTNEQFF. CDR3 bases: TGCGCCAGTCGGGACACCCTGACGAATGAGCAGTTCTTC. V is TRBV5-1 and J is TRBJ2-1; D might be TRBD1 (6 bases). The CDR3 is 13 amino acids. V was cut by 8 bases and J by 7 bases, with 16 bases left in between. Germline-derived CDR1 and CDR2 are SGHRS and YFSETQ.

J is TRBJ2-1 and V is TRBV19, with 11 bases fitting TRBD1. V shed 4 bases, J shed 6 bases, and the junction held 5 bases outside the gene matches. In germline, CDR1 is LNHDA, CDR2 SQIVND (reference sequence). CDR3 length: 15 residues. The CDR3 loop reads CASSRPGQGVNEQFF. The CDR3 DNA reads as TGTGCCAGTAGTAGGCCGGGACAGGGGGTCAATGAGCAGTTCTTC. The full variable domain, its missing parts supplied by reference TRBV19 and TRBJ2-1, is DGGITQSPKYLFRKEGQNVTLSCEQNLNHDAMYWYRQDPGQGLRLIYYSQIVNDFQKGDIAEGYSVSREKKESFPLTVTSAQKNPTAFYLCASSRPGQGVNEQFFGPGTRLTVL.

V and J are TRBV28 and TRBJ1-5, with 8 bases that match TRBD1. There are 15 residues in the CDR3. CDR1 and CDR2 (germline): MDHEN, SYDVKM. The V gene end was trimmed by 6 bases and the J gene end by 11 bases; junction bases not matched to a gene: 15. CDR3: CASSLAGGPRGAQHF. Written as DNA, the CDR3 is TGTGCCAGCAGCCTTGCAGGGGGCCCCAGAGGGGCCCAGCATTTT.